This entry is about one T cell receptor (beta chain). This clonotype was picked up many times. Its recognized antigen is unknown. No much larger clonotype is one base removed from it; base qualities were not supplied. These reads were obtained on an Illumina HiSeq 2500. Quantitative 5'-RACE with molecular barcodes was used to prepare TCR beta libraries. As for how the authors treated the data: A new computational method based on a probabilistic model of VDJ rearrangement was used to identify disease-linked TCR variants. TCRdb reanalyzed the raw reads on its own, using fastp at Q25 for trimming and MiXCR for clone calling, and kept in-frame beta chains. Under each unique CDR3 protein, matching rows form one entry showing the most common genes and DNA. The V and J calls and clone size come from TCRdb's table, not from the authors' own analysis. This sample holds around 25,000 distinct CDR3 sequences; around 2.5% were observed only once. The ten largest clones take up around 7.7% of the sample.

This specimen comes from a study of CD8 T cells in ankylosing spondylitis (dated by TCRdb to 2017 to 2019). A note on the overall study: The study profiled T cell receptor beta repertoires in healthy donors and ankylosing spondylitis patients to find disease-linked TCR variants. Samples of peripheral blood were taken, and for ankylosing spondylitis patients, synovial fluid was collected as well. The full study cohort comprised approximately 23 ankylosing spondylitis patients and approximately 100 healthy donors. What the authors observed across the whole study: The disease-linked clones were reported as significantly enriched in matched synovial fluid samples from ankylosing spondylitis patients. Blood from ankylosing spondylitis patients appeared to be characterized by a TCR beta motif composed of under 10 highly homologous amino acid variants. Some TCR beta motif variants had previously been reported in synovial fluid and blood of reactive arthritis patients, which suggested common disease-initiation mechanisms. The disease-linked clones showed a CD8+ phenotype and occurred at relatively low frequencies in peripheral blood.

The CDR3, cysteine through phenylalanine, is 15 amino acids long. The read is trimmed to its CDR3 DNA, 45 bases read in frame from base 1. The V end loses 0 bases and the J end loses 3 bases, and a stretch of 9 bases separates them. Looking up the germline V gene yields CDR1 SGDLS and CDR2 YYNGEE. Sample: blood, either unsorted or a sorted T cell fraction (not recorded which). This sequence was found in a female donor with ankylosing spondylitis or in good health (not recorded which). The chain uses TRBV9 and TRBJ2-2; the D element could tentatively be TRBD1 or TRBD2, as 5 bases agree for each. The sequenced DNA: TGTGCCAGCAGCGTAGAAGGGACGTACACCGGGGAGCTGTTTTTT. It is translated as CASSVEGTYTGELFF.